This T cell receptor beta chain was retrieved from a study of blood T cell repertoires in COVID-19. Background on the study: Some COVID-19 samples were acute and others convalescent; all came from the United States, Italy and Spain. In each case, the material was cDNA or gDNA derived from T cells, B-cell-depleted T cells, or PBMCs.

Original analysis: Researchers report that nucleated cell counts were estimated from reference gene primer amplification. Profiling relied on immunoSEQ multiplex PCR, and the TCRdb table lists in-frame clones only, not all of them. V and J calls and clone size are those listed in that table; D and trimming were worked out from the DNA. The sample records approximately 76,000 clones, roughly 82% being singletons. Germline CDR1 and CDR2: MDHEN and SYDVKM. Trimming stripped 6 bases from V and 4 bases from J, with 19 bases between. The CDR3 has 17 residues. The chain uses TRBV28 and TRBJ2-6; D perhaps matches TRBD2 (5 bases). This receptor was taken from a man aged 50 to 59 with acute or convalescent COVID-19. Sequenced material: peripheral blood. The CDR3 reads CASSVLWGALGANVLTF. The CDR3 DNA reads TGTGCCAGCAGCGTCCTCTGGGGAGCGTTGGGGGCCAACGTCCTGACTTTC.